This T cell receptor beta chain originates from a study of shared T cell receptors in the human thymus. This CDR3 has 18 amino acids. V lost 0 bases and J lost 4; bases outside the gene matches: 13. Germline CDR1 SGDLS, CDR2 YYNGEE. Profiling relied on immunoSEQ multiplex PCR, and the TCRdb table lists in-frame clones only, not all of them. The table records under 850,000 clones, approximately 90% of them present only once. These same data were also listed under a study on human thymus T cells. As that study records: The sample donors, healthy Finnish infants, were having corrective surgery for congenital heart defects. The source of the thymus tissue was resections taken during corrective heart surgery.

Sequenced: thymocytes. The chain uses TRBV9 and TRBJ2-5, with TRBD2 matching 9 bases. This clonotype was obtained from a boy under two years old with a congenital heart defect. CDR3 DNA sequence: TGTGCCAGCAGCGTAGAGGTAGCGGGAGAGGGGAGACGAGAGACCCAGTACTTC. Protein: CASSVEVAGEGRRETQYF.